Below, 5 T cell receptor beta chains from the same sample are listed, as sequenced in a study of cytomegalovirus exposure and HLA in healthy donors. The study ran its PCR with 60 Vbeta and 13 Jbeta primers. The assay was immunoSEQ multiplex PCR, and TCRdb's table has in-frame clones only and misses some. This sample yields around 170,000 clones, of which 77% are seen a single time; roughly 1.4% belongs to the top ten. Sequenced input: PBMCs. The receptors stem from a man between 18 and 35 years old in good health and CMV-seronegative.

This chain uses TRBV7-2 with TRBJ2-3; tentatively, D is TRBD1 (5 bases). Per the germline V gene, CDR1 is SGHTA and CDR2 is FQGNSA. V lost 5 bases to trimming and J lost 3 bases, with 9 bases between them. CDR3 length: 13 amino acids. CDR3 protein: CASSPKGTDTQYF. The CDR3 DNA sequence: TGTGCCAGCAGCCCAAAGGGGACAGATACGCAGTATTTT.

The rearrangement uses TRBV2 and TRBJ1-4; TRBD1 agrees at 7 bases. The CDR3 has 14 amino acids. V lost 7 bases to trimming and J lost 5 bases; unmatched junction nucleotides: 7. CDR1 and CDR2 from the germline V gene are SNHLY and FYNNEI. CDR3 nucleotides: TGTGCCAGCACCAGACAGGGTGTAAATGAAAAACTGTTTTTT. It yields the protein CASTRQGVNEKLFF.

The gene calls are TRBV27 and TRBJ2-1; 10 nucleotides align to TRBD1. Trimming cost V 1 base and J 9 bases; bases outside gene matches: 3. Germline-derived CDR1 and CDR2 are MNHEY and SMNVEV (reference sequence). The CDR3 has 14 residues. CDR3 sequence: CASSLLTGGREQFF. CDR3 nucleotides: TGTGCCAGCAGTTTATTGACAGGGGGCCGTGAGCAGTTCTTC.

The J gene is TRBJ1-5, the V gene TRBV19, with unresolved D. Looked up from germline, CDR1 is LNHDA and CDR2 is SQIVND (reference sequence). The CDR3 loop spans 16 amino acids. Trimming shortened V by 0 bases and J by 7 bases, and 16 bases separated the two germline ends. CDR3 in amino acids: CASSIDSGYPSQPQHF. The DNA of the CDR3 is TGTGCCAGTAGTATAGATAGCGGCTATCCCAGCCAGCCCCAGCATTTT.

This clone was seen more than once but under ten times. The chain carries TRBV4-2 and TRBJ2-7; TRBD1 might be the D (6 bases). V was clipped by 2 bases and J by 2 bases, with 10 bases between them. Per the germline V gene, CDR1 is LGHNA and CDR2 is YNFKEQ. CDR3 length equals 14 residues. DNA for the CDR3: TGTGCCAGCAGCCAACCTTGGACAGCCTACGAGCAGTACTTC. Encoded protein: CASSQPWTAYEQYF.